The T cell receptor (beta chain) described here comes from a study of OX40 agonist ivuxolimab in advanced cancers. For context, the study as a whole: Ivuxolimab was an agonistic, fully human IgG2 monoclonal antibody directed against OX40 (CD134), a costimulatory receptor. In the dose-escalation cohort, roughly 80% of patients were male, and the mean age was approximately 60 years, with a range of roughly 23 to 85. The paper describes the monotherapy dose-escalation part (N = 52 patients) of the phase I trial of ivuxolimab. Peripheral TCRbeta sequencing aimed to test whether ivuxolimab altered TCR sequence diversity and caused clonal T-cell expansion. Of the 52 patients in dose escalation, about 20 had hepatocellular carcinoma, roughly 15 had melanoma, 9 had renal cell carcinoma and 9 had head and neck cancer. Intravenous ivuxolimab was administered to patients every 2 weeks at six dose levels: 0.01, 0.1, 0.3, 1.5, 3 and 10 mg/kg. Prior anti-PD-1, anti-PD-L1 or anti-CTLA-4 therapy was permitted, and checkpoint inhibitors had been received by under 50% of dose-escalation patients. Partial responses occurred in three dose-escalation patients: two with cutaneous melanoma and one with hepatocellular carcinoma. Here is what the overall study found, with its caveats: Clonal expansion of both CD4+ and CD8+ blood T cells was observed from baseline to week 6 at doses 0.1 to 3.0 mg/kg. After ivuxolimab, more expanded clones were found on average in CD8+ T cells than in CD4+ T cells. In partial responders in the 0.1-3.0 mg/kg groups, normalized peripheral clonal expansion was found to be among the lowest, especially among CD8+ T cells. Low levels of normalized T-cell clonal expansion were also shown by some nonresponding patients. Antigen specificity was not determined for the clonally expanded peripheral T cells.

According to the germline V gene, CDR1 reads MNHEY and CDR2 reads SVGAGI. Relative to germline, V is 10 bases shorter and J is 7 bases shorter, with 17 bases between their ends. The CDR3 spans 13 residues, from the cysteine through the phenylalanine. This entry keeps only the CDR3 DNA: 39 bases, framed from base 1. The trial excluded patients who had a history of autoimmune disease or were on systemic immunosuppression. Peripheral blood for TCR sequencing was collected from all dose cohorts at baseline, on cycle 4 day 1, and on cycle 7 day 1. Samples came from an open-label, multicenter, first-in-human phase I dose-escalation trial of ivuxolimab. Adults with locally advanced or metastatic head and neck squamous cell, hepatocellular, melanoma or renal cell carcinoma were enrolled in the trial. CD4+ and CD8+ T cells were sorted separately from peripheral blood before TCR sequencing. With regard to this clone: Its antigen is unknown. Base qualities are not at hand, and no much larger clone is one base apart.

To sequence the TCRbeta CDR3 region, genomic DNA was isolated from the sorted cells. The immunoSEQ Assay was used for sequencing of TCRbeta CDR3 regions. TCRdb provides this immuneACCESS table in a form limited to in-frame rearrangements. Some clones are lacking; in checked studies, under half of them reflect an unresolved V gene, and why the rest are absent is not known. This sample gives approximately 91,000 clones in total; approximately 88% of them show up just once. The biggest ten clones account for approximately 0.54% of the sample. Sequenced material: CD4+ or CD8+ T cells sorted from blood, taken in a trial of the OX40 agonist ivuxolimab. The chain uses TRBV6-5 and TRBJ1-5, with the D gene uncertain. This sequence originates from an adult with an advanced solid tumor such as melanoma, head and neck, liver or kidney cancer. The CDR3 protein: CATRGNDGQPQHF. The nucleotide sequence reads as follows: TGTGCCACCCGTGGAAATGATGGACAGCCCCAGCATTTT.